This T cell receptor (beta chain) comes out of a study of T cell responses to AZD1222 COVID-19 vaccine. Background on the study: Doses given second, at about 4 or about 12 weeks, were pooled.

Regarding the study as a whole: Increased Spike-specific TCR breadth and depth were observed after two AZD1222 doses. Seropositive AZD1222 recipients at baseline numbered only 6 or 7. Donors were mostly white British, more females; clonal diversity possibly underestimated.

Profiled with immunoSEQ multiplex PCR; TCRdb holds only in-frame clones, not every one. The repertoire holds under 95,000 clones, with nearly 90% as singletons. Points on this clone: Its specificity is not known.

The sequence was collected from an adult in good health. Sequenced here: peripheral blood, sampled on day 0 of AZD1222 vaccination.

The CDR3 DNA reads as TGTGCCAGTTACCGGCTAGGCAACACTGAAGCTTTCTTT. This translates into CASYRLGNTEAFF. The V and J genes are TRBV7-9 and TRBJ1-1; D uncertain. The length of the CDR3 is 13 residues. Germline-derived CDR1 and CDR2 are SEHNR and FQNEAQ (reference sequence). V dropped 9 bases and J dropped 2 bases, with 13 bases sitting between them.